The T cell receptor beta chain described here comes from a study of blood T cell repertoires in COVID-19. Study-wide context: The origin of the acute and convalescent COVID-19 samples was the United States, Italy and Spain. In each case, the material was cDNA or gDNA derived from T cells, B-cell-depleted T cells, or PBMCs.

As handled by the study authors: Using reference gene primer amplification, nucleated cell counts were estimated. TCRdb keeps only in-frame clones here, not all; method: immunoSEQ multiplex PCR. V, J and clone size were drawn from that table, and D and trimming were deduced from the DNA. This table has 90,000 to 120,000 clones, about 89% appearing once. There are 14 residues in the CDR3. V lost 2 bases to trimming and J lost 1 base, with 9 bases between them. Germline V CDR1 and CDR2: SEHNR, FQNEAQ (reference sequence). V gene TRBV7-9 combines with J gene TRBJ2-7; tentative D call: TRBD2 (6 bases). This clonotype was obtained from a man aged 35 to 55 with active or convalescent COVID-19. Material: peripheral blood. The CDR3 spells CASSLSGLSYEQYF. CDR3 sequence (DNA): TGTGCCAGCAGCTTATCGGGACTTTCCTACGAGCAGTACTTC. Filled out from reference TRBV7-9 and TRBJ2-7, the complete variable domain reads DTGVSQNPRHKITKRGQNVTFRCDPISEHNRLYWYRQTLGQGPEFLTYFQNEAQLEKSRLLSDRFSAERPKGSFSTLEIQRTEQGDSAMYLCASSLSGLSYEQYFGPGTRLTVT.